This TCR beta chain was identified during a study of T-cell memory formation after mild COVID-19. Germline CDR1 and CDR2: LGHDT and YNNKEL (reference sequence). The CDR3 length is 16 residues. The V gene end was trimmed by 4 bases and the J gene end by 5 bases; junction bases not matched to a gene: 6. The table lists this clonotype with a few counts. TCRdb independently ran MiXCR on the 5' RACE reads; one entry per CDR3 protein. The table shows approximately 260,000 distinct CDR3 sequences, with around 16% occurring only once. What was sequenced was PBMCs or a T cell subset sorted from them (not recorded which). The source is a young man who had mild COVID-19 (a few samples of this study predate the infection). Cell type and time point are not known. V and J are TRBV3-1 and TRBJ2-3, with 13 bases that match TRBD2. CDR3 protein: CASSLGLAGELDTQYF. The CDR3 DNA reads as TGTGCCAGCAGCCTAGGACTAGCGGGGGAACTAGATACGCAGTATTTT.